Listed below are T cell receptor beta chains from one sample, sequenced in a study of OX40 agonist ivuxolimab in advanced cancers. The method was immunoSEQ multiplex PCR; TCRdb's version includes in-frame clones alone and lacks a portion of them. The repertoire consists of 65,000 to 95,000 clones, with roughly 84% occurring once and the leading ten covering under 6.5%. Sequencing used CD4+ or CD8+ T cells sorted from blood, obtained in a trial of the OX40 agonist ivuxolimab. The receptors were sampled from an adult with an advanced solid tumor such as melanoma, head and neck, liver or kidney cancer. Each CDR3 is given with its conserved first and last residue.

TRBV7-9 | CASSPQEGGYTF
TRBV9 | CASSERAGALTYEQYF
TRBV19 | CASSYRGYSQETQYF
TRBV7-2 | CASSLTGAHYNEQFF
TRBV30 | CAWTKASGRTDTQYF
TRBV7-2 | CASSFGGRGETQYF
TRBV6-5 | CASSYGQGRVKQFF
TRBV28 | CASSLVGAQETQYF
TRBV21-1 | CASSRGQGGRKTQYF
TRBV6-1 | CASSEDRGTYNEQFF
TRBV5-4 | CASSSKGTETQYF
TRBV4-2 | CASSPRTRTGGILGGANVLTF
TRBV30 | CAWSVRGETQYF
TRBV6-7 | CAGRPMNTEAFF
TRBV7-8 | CASSLSLNYGYTF
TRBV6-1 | CASSVETGLRETQYF
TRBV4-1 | CASSHRDRVAPEAFF
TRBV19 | CASSIVGGYGYTF
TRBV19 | CASSIQGAHGYTF
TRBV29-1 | CSLASGDYNEQFF
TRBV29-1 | CSVDGQIQETQYF
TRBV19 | CASSRQNTEAFF
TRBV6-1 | CASSRDRGNTEAFF
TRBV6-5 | CASSYRAGRGNEQYF
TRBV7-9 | CASSQEGPYEQYF
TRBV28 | CASRGSGGLNTEAFF
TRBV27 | CASSGLQRDTQYF
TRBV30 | CAWRTAMNTEAFF
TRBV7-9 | CASSLGANTGELFF
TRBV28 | CASRLTGTNIGYTF
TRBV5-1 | CASSLRTGVTGELFF
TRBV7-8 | CASSPIAGGYVSEQFF
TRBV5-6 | CASSLRLLETQYF
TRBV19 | CASSIVGFTQPQHF
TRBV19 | CASSIPGVRNQPQHF
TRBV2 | CASSDLGQGVNEQYF
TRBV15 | CATSREAKQPQHF